This T cell receptor beta chain was observed in a study of blood T cell repertoires in COVID-19. In the study overall: Specimens from acute and convalescent COVID-19 originated in the United States, Italy and Spain.

Clinical history reported by participants formed the basis on which cohorts were assigned. The data were produced by immunoSEQ multiplex PCR, yet TCRdb's version contains in-frame clones alone and is incomplete. In the table there are fewer than 200,000 clones, around 82% of which are singletons. CDR1 and CDR2 from the germline V gene are LGHDT and YNNKEL (reference sequence). Between the trimmed V and J ends, which lost 1 base and 5 bases, there was a span of 8 bases. The CDR3 loop spans 14 amino acids. This chain uses TRBV3-1 (or the pseudogene TRBV3-2) with TRBJ1-4; D may be TRBD1 (5 bases). Sequenced input: PBMCs or T cells enriched from blood (not recorded which). This sequence was found in a woman in her forties or fifties in a cohort exposed to, infected with or recovered from COVID-19 (not recorded which). CDR3 sequence reads: CASSQAAGNEKLFF. The CDR3 DNA is TGTGCCAGCAGCCAAGCGGCAGGGAATGAAAAACTGTTTTTT.